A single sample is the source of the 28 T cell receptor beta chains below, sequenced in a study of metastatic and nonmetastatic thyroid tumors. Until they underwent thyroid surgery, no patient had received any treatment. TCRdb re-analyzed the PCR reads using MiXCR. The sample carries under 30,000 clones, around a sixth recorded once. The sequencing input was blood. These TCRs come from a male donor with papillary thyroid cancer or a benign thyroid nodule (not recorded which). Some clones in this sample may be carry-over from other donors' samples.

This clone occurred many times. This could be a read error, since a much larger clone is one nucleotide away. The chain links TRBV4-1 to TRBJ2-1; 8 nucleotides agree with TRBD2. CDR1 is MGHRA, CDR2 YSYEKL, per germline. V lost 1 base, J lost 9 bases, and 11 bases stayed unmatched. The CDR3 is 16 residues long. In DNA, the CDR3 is TGCGCCAGCAGCCAAGTGAAGGCGGGAGGCTGGTTTGAGCAGTTCTTC. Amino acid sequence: CASSQVKAGGWFEQFF.

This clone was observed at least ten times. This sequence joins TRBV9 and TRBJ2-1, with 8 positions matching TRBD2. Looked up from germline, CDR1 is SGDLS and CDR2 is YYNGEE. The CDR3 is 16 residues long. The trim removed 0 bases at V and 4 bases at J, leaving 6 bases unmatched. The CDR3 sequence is CASSVAERGLYNEQFF. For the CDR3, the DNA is TGTGCCAGCAGCGTAGCGGAGCGGGGGCTTTACAATGAGCAGTTCTTC. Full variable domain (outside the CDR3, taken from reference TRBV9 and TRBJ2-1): DSGVTQTPKHLITATGQRVTLRCSPRSGDLSVYWYQQSLDQGLQFLIQYYNGEERAKGNILERFSAQQFPDLHSELNLSSLELGDSALYFCASSVAERGLYNEQFFGPGTRLTVL.

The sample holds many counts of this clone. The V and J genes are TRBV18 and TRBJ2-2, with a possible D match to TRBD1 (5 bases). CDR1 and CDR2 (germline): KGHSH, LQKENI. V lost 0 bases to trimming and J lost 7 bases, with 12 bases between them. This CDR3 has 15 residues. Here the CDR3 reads CASSPPETTGGELFF. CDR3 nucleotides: TGTGCCAGCTCACCACCGGAGACCACAGGCGGGGAGCTGTTTTTT.

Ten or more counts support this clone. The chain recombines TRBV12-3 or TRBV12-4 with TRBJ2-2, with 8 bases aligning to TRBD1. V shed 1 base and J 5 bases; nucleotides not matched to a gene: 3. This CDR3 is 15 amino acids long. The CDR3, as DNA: TGTGCCAGCAGTTTAGGGACAGGGTGGACCGGGGAGCTGTTTTTT. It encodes CASSLGTGWTGELFF.

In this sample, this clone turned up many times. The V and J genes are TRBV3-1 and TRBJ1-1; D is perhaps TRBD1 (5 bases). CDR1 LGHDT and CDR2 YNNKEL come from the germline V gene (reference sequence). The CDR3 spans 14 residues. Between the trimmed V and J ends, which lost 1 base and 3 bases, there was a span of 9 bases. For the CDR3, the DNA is TGTGCCAGCAGCCAAGGGGGGGTCGACACTGAAGCTTTCTTT. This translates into CASSQGGVDTEAFF.

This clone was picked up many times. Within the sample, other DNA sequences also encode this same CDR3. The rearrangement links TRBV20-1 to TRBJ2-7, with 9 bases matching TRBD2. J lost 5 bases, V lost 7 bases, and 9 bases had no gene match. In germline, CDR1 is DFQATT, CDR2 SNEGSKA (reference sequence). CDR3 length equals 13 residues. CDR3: CSVPAGGIDEQYF. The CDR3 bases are TGCAGTGTCCCAGCGGGAGGCATCGACGAGCAGTACTTC.

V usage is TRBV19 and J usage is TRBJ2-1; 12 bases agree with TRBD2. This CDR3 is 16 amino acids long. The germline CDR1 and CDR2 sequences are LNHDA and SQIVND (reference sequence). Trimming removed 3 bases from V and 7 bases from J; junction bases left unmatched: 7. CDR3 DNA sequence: TGTGCCAGTAGTATGACTAGCGGGAGTGTCCGGAATGAGCAGTTCTTC. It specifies CASSMTSGSVRNEQFF.

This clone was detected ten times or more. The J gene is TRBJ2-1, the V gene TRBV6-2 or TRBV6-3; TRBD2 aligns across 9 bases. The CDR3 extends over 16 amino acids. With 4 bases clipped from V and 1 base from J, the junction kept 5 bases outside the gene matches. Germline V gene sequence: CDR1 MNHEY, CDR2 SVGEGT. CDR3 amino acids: CASSFPSGESYNEQFF. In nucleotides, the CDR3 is TGTGCCAGCAGTTTTCCTAGCGGGGAATCCTACAATGAGCAGTTCTTC.

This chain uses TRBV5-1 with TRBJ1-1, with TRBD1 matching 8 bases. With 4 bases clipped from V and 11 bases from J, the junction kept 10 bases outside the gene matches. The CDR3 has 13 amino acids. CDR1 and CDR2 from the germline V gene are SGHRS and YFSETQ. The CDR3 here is CASSMRTGCIAFF. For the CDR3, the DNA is TGCGCCAGCAGCATGCGGACAGGGTGCATCGCTTTCTTT. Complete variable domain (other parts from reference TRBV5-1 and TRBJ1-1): KAGVTQTPRYLIKTRGQQVTLSCSPISGHRSVSWYQQTPGQGLQFLFEYFSETQRNKGNFPGRFSGRQFSNSRSEMNVSTLELGDSALYLCASSMRTGCIAFFGQGTRLTVV.

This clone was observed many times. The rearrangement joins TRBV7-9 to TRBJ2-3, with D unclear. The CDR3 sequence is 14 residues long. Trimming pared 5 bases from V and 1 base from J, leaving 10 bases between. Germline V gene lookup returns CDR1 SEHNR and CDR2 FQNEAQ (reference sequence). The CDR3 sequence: CASSREVGTDTQYF. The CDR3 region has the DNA TGTGCCAGCAGCAGGGAAGTGGGCACAGATACGCAGTATTTT.

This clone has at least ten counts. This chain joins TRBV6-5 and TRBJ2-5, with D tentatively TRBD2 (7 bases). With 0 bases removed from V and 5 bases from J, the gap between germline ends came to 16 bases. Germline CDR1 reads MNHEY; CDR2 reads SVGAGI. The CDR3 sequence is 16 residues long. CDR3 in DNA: TGTGCCAGCAGTTACTCGCCTAGCGGAGGGGGGGAGACCCAGTACTTC. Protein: CASSYSPSGGGETQYF.

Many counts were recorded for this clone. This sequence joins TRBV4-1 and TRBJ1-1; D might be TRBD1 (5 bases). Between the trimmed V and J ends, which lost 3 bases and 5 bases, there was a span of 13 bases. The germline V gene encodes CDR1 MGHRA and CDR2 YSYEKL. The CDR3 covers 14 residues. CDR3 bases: TGCGCCAGCAGCCAGCCGACAAGGGGAACTGAAGCTTTCTTT. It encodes CASSQPTRGTEAFF.

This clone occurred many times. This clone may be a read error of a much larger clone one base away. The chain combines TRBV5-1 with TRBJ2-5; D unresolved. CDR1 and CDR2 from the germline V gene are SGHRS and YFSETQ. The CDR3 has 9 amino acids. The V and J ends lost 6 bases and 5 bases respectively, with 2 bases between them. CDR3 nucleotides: TGCGCCAGCATGGAGACCCAGTACTTC. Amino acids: CASMETQYF.

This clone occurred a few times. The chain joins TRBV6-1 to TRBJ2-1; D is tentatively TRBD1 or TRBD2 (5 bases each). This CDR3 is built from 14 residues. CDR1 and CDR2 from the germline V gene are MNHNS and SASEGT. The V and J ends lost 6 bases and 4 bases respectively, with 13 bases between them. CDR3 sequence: CASSHGTGYNEQFF. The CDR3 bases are TGTGCCAGCAGCCACGGGACCGGGTACAATGAGCAGTTCTTC.

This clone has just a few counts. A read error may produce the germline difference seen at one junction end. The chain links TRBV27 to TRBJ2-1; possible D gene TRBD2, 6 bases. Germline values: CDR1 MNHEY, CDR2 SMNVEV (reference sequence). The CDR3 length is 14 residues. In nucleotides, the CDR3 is TGTGCCGGCAGTTTATTTGCGGGGTGCCATGAGCAGTTCTTC. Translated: CAGSLFAGCHEQFF.

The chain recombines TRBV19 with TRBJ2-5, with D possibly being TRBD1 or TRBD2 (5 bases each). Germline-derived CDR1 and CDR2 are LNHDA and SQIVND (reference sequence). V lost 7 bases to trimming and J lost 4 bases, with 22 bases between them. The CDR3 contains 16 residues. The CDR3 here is CASITQRGKGRETQYF. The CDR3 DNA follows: TGTGCCAGTATTACCCAACGGGGCAAGGGTCGAGAGACCCAGTACTTC.

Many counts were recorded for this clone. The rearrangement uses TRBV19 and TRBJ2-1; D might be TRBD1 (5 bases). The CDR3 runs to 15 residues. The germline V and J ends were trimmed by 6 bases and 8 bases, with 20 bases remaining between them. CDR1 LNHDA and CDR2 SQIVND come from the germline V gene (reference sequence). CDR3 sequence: CASRDTLGEVHEQFF. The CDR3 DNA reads TGTGCCAGTAGGGACACTCTAGGAGAGGTCCATGAGCAGTTCTTC.

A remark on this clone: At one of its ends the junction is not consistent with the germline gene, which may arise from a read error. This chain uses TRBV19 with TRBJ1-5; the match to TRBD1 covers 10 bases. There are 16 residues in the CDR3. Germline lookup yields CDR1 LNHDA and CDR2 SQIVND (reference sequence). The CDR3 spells CASSNRDRGPSQPQNF. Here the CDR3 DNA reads TGTGCCAGTAGTAACCGGGACAGGGGCCCAAGTCAGCCCCAGAATTTT.

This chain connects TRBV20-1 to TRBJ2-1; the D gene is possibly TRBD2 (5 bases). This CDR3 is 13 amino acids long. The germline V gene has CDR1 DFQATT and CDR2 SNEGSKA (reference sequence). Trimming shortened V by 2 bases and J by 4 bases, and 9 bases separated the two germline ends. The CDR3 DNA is TGCAGTGCTAGAAGGCGCGGGTACAATGAGCAGTTCTTC. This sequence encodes CSARRRGYNEQFF.

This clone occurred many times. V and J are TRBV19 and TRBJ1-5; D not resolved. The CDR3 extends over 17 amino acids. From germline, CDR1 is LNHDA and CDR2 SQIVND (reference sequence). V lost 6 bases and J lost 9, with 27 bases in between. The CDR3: CASSKGTGRLVPPPQHF. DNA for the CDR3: TGTGCCAGTAGCAAGGGAACCGGGAGGTTGGTCCCCCCGCCCCAGCATTTT.

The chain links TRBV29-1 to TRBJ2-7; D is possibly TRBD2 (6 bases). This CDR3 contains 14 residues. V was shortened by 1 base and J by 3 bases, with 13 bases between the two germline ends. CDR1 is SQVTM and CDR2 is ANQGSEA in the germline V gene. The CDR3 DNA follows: TGCAGCGTTGAAGGATTTGGAGGGTACTACGAGCAGTACTTC. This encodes CSVEGFGGYYEQYF.

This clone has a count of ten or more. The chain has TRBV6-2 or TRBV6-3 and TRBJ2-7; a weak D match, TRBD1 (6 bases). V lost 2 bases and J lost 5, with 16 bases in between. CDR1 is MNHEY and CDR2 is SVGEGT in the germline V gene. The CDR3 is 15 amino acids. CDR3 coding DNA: TGTGCCAGCAGTTACGTCGCGGACAGCCCTGACGAGCAGTACTTC. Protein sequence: CASSYVADSPDEQYF.

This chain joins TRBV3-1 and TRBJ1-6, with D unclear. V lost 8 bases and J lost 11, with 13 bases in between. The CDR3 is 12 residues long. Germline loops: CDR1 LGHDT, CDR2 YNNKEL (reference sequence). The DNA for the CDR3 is TGTGCCAGCGGTCCGTCTGGACCACCCCTCCACTTT. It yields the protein CASGPSGPPLHF.

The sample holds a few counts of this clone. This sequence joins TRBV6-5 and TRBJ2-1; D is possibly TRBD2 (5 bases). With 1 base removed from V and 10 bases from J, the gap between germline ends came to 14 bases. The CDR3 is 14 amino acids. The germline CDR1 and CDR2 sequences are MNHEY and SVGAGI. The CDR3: CASSYLGLTSEQFF. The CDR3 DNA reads TGTGCCAGCAGTTACTTAGGACTGACTTCGGAGCAGTTCTTC.

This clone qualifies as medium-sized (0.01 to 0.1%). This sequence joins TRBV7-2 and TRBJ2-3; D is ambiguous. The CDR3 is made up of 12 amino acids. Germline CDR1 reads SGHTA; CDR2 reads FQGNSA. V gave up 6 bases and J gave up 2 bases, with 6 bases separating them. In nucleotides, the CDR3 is TGTGCCAGCAGGGTCAACACAGATACGCAGTATTTT. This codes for CASRVNTDTQYF.

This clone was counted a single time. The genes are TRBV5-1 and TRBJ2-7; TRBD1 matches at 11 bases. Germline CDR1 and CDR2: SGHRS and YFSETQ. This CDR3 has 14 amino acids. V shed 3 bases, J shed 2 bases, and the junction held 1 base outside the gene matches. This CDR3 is CASSWGQGAYEQYF. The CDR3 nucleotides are TGCGCCAGCAGCTGGGGACAGGGGGCCTACGAGCAGTACTTC.

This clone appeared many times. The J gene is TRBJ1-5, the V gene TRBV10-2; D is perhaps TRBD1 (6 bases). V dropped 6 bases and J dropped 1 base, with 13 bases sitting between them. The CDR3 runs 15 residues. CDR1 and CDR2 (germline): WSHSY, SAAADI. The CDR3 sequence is CASRAQQGSNQPQHF. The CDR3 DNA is TGCGCCAGCAGGGCCCAACAGGGCAGCAATCAGCCCCAGCATTTT.

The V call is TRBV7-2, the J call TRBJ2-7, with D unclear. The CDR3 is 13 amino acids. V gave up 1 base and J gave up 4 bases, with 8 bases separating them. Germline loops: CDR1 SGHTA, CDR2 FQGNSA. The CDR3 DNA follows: TGTGCCAGCAGCTTAGATGCGAGTTACGAGCAGTACTTC. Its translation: CASSLDASYEQYF.